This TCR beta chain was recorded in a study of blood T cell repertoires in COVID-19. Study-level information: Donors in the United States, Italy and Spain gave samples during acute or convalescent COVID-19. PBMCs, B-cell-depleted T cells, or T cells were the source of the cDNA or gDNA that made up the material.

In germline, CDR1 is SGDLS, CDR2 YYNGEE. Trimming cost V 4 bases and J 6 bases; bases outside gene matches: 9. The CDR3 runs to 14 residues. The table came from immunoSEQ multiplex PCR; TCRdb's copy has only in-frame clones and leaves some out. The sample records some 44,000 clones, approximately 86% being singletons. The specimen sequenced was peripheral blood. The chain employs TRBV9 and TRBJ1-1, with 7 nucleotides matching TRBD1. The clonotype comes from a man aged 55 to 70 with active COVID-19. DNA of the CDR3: TGTGCCAGCAGCCCGACCAGGGGGTTTTCTGAAGCTTTCTTT. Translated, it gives CASSPTRGFSEAFF.